The clone carrying this T cell receptor beta chain was found many times. It was by 5'RACE with 10-nucleotide random UMIs that the cDNA was made. TCRdb ran MiXCR on the 5' RACE reads and lists one entry per CDR3 protein. The sample has tens of thousands of distinct CDR3 sequences, approximately 6.2% seen once. Germline V gives CDR1 MDHEN, CDR2 SYDVKM. This CDR3 spans 16 amino acids. Unmatched junction bases numbered 7, after V lost 1 base and J lost 4 bases. This sample stems from a study of neurological immune-mediated disorders. This clonotype was sampled from a woman in her late teens or twenties with multiple sclerosis. This sequence joins TRBV28 and TRBJ1-5, with 7 bases identical to TRBD1. Input material: CD4+ T cells from blood. The CDR3 nucleotides are TGTGCCAGCAGTTTATCTGGCCAGGGGGGGAATCAGCCCCAGCATTTT. It yields the protein CASSLSGQGGNQPQHF.